The 8 T cell receptor beta chains given below trace back to one sample, sequenced in a study of tissue T cells after allogeneic stem cell transplantation. Produced via immunoSEQ multiplex PCR; TCRdb's table is partial and in-frame only. The sample carries 6,500 to 9,000 clones, roughly 45% recorded once. Indicated time point: mouse harvest day 7 after allogeneic transplant. Tail vein injection delivered 10^7 T-cell-depleted bone marrow cells and 10^6 splenic CD5+ T cells. What was sequenced was skin. Receptors were obtained from a female BALB/c mouse given C57BL/6 T cells with graft-versus-host disease after an allogeneic hematopoietic cell transplant.

A note on this clone: Genes here carry mouse names. The read ends 1 residue before the CDR3 terminus; that terminus is restored from the germline J gene. The V call is TRBV26, the J call TRBJ2-5; TRBD1 might be the D (5 bases). This CDR3 comprises 14 residues. Germline V lookup: CDR1 KGHPV, CDR2 FQNQEV (reference sequence). Trimming removed 5 bases at V and 0 bases at J, with 9 bases between. CDR3 DNA (partial): TGTGCCAGCAGTTCGACAGTTAACCAAGACACCCAGTAC. Residues: CASSSTVNQDTQY. Given in full, the CDR3 is CASSSTVNQDTQYF.

This clone was counted only a few times. The germline and genes are mouse ones. The sequenced fragment ends 1 residue before the CDR3 boundary, so the rest is inferred from the germline J gene. The rearrangement joins TRBV20 to TRBJ2-1, with 9 bases that match TRBD2. The junction had 2 bases not matched to a gene; V was cut back by 0 bases and J by 5 bases. CDR1 and CDR2 from the germline V gene are GFQATS and STVNSAI. The CDR3 totals 14 residues. The CDR3 bases that were read are TGTGGTGCTAGGGACTGGGGGGGAAATGCTGAGCAGTTC. Protein product: CGARDWGGNAEQF. The full CDR3 reads CGARDWGGNAEQFF.

Of note for this clone: Gene and germline names: mouse. The read comes to an end 1 residue before the CDR3 does, leaving the germline J gene to fill in the end. V gene TRBV19 combines with J gene TRBJ1-3; weak D call: TRBD1 (5 bases). The CDR3 spans 15 residues. Trimming took 7 bases from V and 0 from J, leaving 14 bases between them. The germline V gene encodes CDR1 FNHDT and CDR2 SITEND (reference sequence). CDR3 sequence reads: CASSRQPNSGNTLYF. Partial CDR3 DNA: TGTGCCAGCTCCCGACAGCCGAATTCTGGAAATACGCTCTAT.

This clone occurred a few times. Mouse germline and gene names are used. The CDR3 is cut off 1 residue early in the read; its end comes from the germline J gene. V and J are TRBV15 and TRBJ1-3; 11 nucleotides line up with TRBD1. Trimming cost V 6 bases and J 4 bases; bases outside gene matches: 5. Germline V gene lookup returns CDR1 SGHND and CDR2 FRSKSL. The CDR3 length is 15 residues. The CDR3 loop is CASSPGQGAGNTLYF. The covered CDR3 bases are TGTGCCAGCAGCCCCGGACAGGGGGCGGGAAATACGCTCTAT.

A remark on this clone: A junction end diverges from the germline sequence, so it may reflect a read error. The gene names here belong to mouse. The read ends 1 residue shy of where the CDR3 ends; the end is completed using the germline J gene. V and J are TRBV13-3 and TRBJ2-5; D may be TRBD2 (5 bases). The CDR3 contains 12 residues. Looked up from germline, CDR1 is NNHDY and CDR2 is SYVADS. This chain's CDR3 is CASGDGEDTQYF. The CDR3 bases that were read are TGTGCCAGCGGTGATGGGGAAGACACCCAGTAC.

As concerns this clone: Gene names follow the mouse nomenclature. The read halts 1 residue ahead of the CDR3 end, with the missing end drawn from the germline J gene. This chain connects TRBV21 to TRBJ2-2; no clear D. TRBV21 is given ORF status, its function remaining uncertain. With 0 bases removed from V and 2 bases from J, the gap between germline ends came to 4 bases. The CDR3 covers 14 residues. The CDR3 is CASSQSRNTGQLYF. The sequenced CDR3 bases are TGTGCTAGCAGTCAATCGAGGAACACCGGGCAGCTCTAC.

In regard to this clone: Germline and genes: mouse. CDR3 sequence reads: CASSLRLGGSQNTLYF. Incomplete CDR3 DNA: TGTGCCAGCAGTTTAAGACTGGGGGGGAGTCAAAACACCTTGTAC. The V call is TRBV15, the J call TRBJ2-4, with 11 bases fitting TRBD2. The read is 1 residue too short to cover the CDR3 end, so that end is filled in from the germline J gene. V shed 2 bases and J 0 bases; nucleotides not matched to a gene: 1. The CDR3 is 16 amino acids. CDR1 and CDR2 (germline): SGHND, FRSKSL.

A remark on this clone: Genes here carry mouse names. Read sequence stops 1 residue before the CDR3 end, and the germline J gene provides the missing end. J is TRBJ2-4 and V is TRBV12-2; no clear D gene. The germline gives CDR1 SGHLS, CDR2 HYDKME. V lost 0 bases and J 0 bases, leaving 6 bases between the germline ends. The CDR3 spans 14 residues. This CDR3 reads CASSLTASQNTLYF. The covered CDR3 bases are TGTGCCAGCTCTCTCACAGCTAGTCAAAACACCTTGTAC.